These T cell receptor beta chains were read from a single sample in a study of STAT3 mutations in large granular lymphocyte leukemia. Repertoires were generated with immunoSEQ multiplex PCR, while TCRdb's copy carries only in-frame clones and drops some. The repertoire holds several thousand clones, around 52% seen once, with about 80% in the top ten. Sample: peripheral blood mononuclear cells. The receptors shown here come from a boy between 10 and 17 years old with T-cell large granular lymphocyte leukemia. Some clones in this sample may be carry-over from other donors' samples. The conserved cysteine and the conserved F or W are not part of the CDR3 here. Fields, in order: J gene, clone size, V gene, CDR3 protein. The size of a clone is reported for some rows only, either as once, few or many, or as a class for expanded clones.

TRBJ2-5	NA	TRBV5-6	ASSWTDRGWETQY
TRBJ2-7	NA	TRBV7-9	ASSPQPGQGARGSYEQY
TRBJ2-1	NA	TRBV18	ASSPAAYNEQF
TRBJ1-1	NA	TRBV18	ASSVSRGSGTEAF
TRBJ2-1	NA	TRBV15	ATSRGLFTTSSYNEQF
TRBJ2-7	NA	TRBV5-6	ASSLGLESSYEQY
TRBJ1-2	NA	TRBV18	ASSTDRTTYGYT
TRBJ2-7	NA	TRBV29-1	SVYTGIYEQY
TRBJ2-7	NA	TRBV4-1	ASSQAATGDSYEQY
TRBJ1-5	few	TRBV6-1	ASSEPWTVNQPQH
TRBJ1-6	NA	TRBV5-4	ASSGDTSSYNSPLH
TRBJ2-3	NA	TRBV25-1	ASGEGQGFMADTQY
TRBJ2-5	NA	TRBV30	ALGRRGTQY
TRBJ2-7	NA	TRBV18	ASSPGGLSSYEQY
TRBJ2-7	NA	TRBV6-1	ASSEMTGASYEQY
TRBJ1-5	NA	TRBV28	ASRNQFPLDQPQH
TRBJ2-7	NA	TRBV5-1	ASSWDRPYEQY
TRBJ2-7	NA	TRBV4-3	ASSQYSGSYEQY
TRBJ2-1	NA	TRBV29-1	SVGKPTNEQF
TRBJ2-7	NA	TRBV7-2	ASSLAPDRATYEQY
TRBJ1-2	NA	TRBV5-5	ASSLGGTANYGYT
TRBJ1-2	NA	TRBV18	ASSPTSAPSYGYT
TRBJ2-5	few	TRBV13	ASSLHRARAVEETQY
TRBJ2-5	NA	TRBV30	AWSWGGPDHQETQY
TRBJ2-5	NA	TRBV11-3	ASSQTEETQY
TRBJ2-3	NA	TRBV6-5	ASRGLAGVADTQY
TRBJ1-6	NA	TRBV5-4	ASSPTQGVNSPLH
TRBJ2-2	few	TRBV7-8	ASSWTTGGGELF
TRBJ2-7	few	TRBV9	ASSPDPGPTGYEQY
TRBJ1-6	NA	TRBV29-1	SALDREGSPLH
TRBJ1-4	NA	TRBV7-9	ASSRDSNNEKLF
TRBJ2-5	NA	TRBV27	ASSIGRVKETQY
TRBJ1-6	few	TRBV9	ASSVEGGQGNSPLH
TRBJ1-6	NA	TRBV7-4	ASSLQPRDRRNSPLH
TRBJ2-5	few	TRBV7-9	ASSLGLEVETQY
TRBJ2-7	NA	TRBV4-3	ASSEQASYEQY
TRBJ2-2	NA	TRBV7-9	ASSAGATGELF
TRBJ2-7	NA	TRBV9	ASSRDPGGGAGEQY
TRBJ1-5	NA	TRBV7-9	ASSPREGQPQH
TRBJ1-2	few	TRBV7-2	ASSSTGSNYGYT
TRBJ1-1	NA	TRBV30	AWSVWGDAF
TRBJ2-3	NA	TRBV18	ASSPGLAGTDTQY
TRBJ2-7	NA	TRBV29-1	SVLSGSRYEQY
TRBJ2-1	NA	TRBV5-1	ASSPLDRPAGPYNEQF
TRBJ2-1	NA	TRBV2	ASSRDSDEQF
TRBJ2-7	NA	TRBV6-5	ASTQGAAAREQY
TRBJ2-5	few	TRBV14	ASSQIGTLAETQY
TRBJ1-3	NA	TRBV30	AWSRTGPNTIY
TRBJ2-7	NA	TRBV5-6	ASSLGTGASEQY
TRBJ2-7	NA	TRBV6-5	ASRSDSDSWEQY